One and the same sample provided the 18 T cell receptor beta chains below, sequenced in a study of blood T cell repertoires in COVID-19. Clones were sequenced by immunoSEQ multiplex PCR, and TCRdb holds only the in-frame ones, with some missing. The sample includes about 190,000 clones, 88% seen only once; the top ten take approximately 1%. The sample taken for sequencing was peripheral blood. The origin of the receptors is a man aged 30 to 45 with acute or convalescent COVID-19.

The V call is TRBV15, the J call TRBJ2-3; a possible D gene is TRBD2 (5 bases). CDR3 length equals 16 residues. Trimming took off 4 bases at V and 2 bases at J, with 16 bases between the two ends. CDR1 is LNHNV and CDR2 is YYDKDF in the germline V gene (reference sequence). The CDR3 is CATSILLEGYTDTQYF. For the CDR3, the DNA is TGTGCCACCAGCATCTTACTAGAAGGTTACACAGATACGCAGTATTTT.

The V and J genes are TRBV2 and TRBJ2-7, with D unclear. This CDR3 is built from 10 residues. The germline V and J ends were trimmed by 10 bases and 2 bases, with 6 bases remaining between them. Germline V gene sequence: CDR1 SNHLY, CDR2 FYNNEI. The CDR3 coding sequence is TGTGCCACGAAGCCCTACGAGCAGTACTTC. This gives the protein CATKPYEQYF.

The CDR3 nucleotides are TGTGCCAGCGGGGGACAGGGCAACACCGGGGAGCTGTTTTTT. Protein sequence: CASGGQGNTGELFF. V usage is TRBV27 and J usage is TRBJ2-2; 9 bases are a match to TRBD1. The V segment lost 8 bases and the J segment 2 bases; nucleotides outside the gene matches: 3. The V gene's germline CDR1 is MNHEY and CDR2 SMNVEV (reference sequence). The CDR3 has 14 residues.

The rearrangement joins TRBV5-8 to TRBJ2-1; 9 positions match TRBD2. Germline trimming cut 0 bases from V and 8 bases from J; bases unmatched to any gene: 9. Per the germline V gene, CDR1 is SGHTS and CDR2 is YDEGEE. The CDR3 sequence is 16 residues long. The CDR3 DNA reads TGTGCCAGCAGCTTGGGATCGGTAGCGGGGGAAGATGAGCAGTTCTTC. This translates into CASSLGSVAGEDEQFF.

This clone has only a few counts. This sequence joins TRBV19 and TRBJ2-1; 11 nucleotides align to TRBD2. The length of the CDR3 is 15 residues. CDR1 and CDR2 from the germline V gene are LNHDA and SQIVND (reference sequence). With 5 bases clipped from V and 6 bases from J, the junction kept 6 bases outside the gene matches. The CDR3 loop reads CASSETSGVANEQFF. The CDR3 region has the DNA TGTGCCAGTAGTGAGACTAGCGGGGTTGCCAATGAGCAGTTCTTC.

V gene TRBV10-2 combines with J gene TRBJ1-2; 10 bases agree with TRBD1. The length of the CDR3 is 14 residues. V shed 5 bases and J 6 bases; nucleotides not matched to a gene: 6. The germline V gene has CDR1 WSHSY and CDR2 SAAADI. CDR3: CASSRGQGSHGYTF. The CDR3 DNA is TGCGCCAGCAGTCGGGGACAGGGGTCCCATGGCTACACCTTC.

V and J are TRBV19 and TRBJ1-2, with 8 nucleotides matching TRBD1. The CDR3 sequence is 14 residues long. The J segment lost 5 bases and the V segment lost 6 bases, leaving 8 bases of the junction unmatched. The germline gives CDR1 LNHDA, CDR2 SQIVND (reference sequence). CDR3 residues: CASRWAGGRYGYTF. CDR3 in DNA: TGTGCCAGTAGATGGGCAGGGGGCCGGTATGGCTACACCTTC.

The chain carries TRBV7-8 and TRBJ2-5; 9 bases line up with TRBD2. Germline CDR1 is SGHVS and CDR2 is FQNEAQ. The CDR3 runs 11 residues. V was pared by 5 bases and J by 13 bases, with 5 bases of the junction left unmatched. The CDR3 coding sequence is TGTGCCAGCAGCGATAGACTAGCGGCGTACTTC. Amino acid sequence: CASSDRLAAYF.

The chain carries TRBV28 and TRBJ2-7; 11 nucleotides match TRBD1. The V gene end was trimmed by 10 bases and the J gene end by 4 bases; junction bases not matched to a gene: 3. Germline V lookup: CDR1 MDHEN, CDR2 SYDVKM. This CDR3 has 12 residues. The DNA for the CDR3 is TGTGCCATCCGGGACAGGGGGTACGAGCAGTACTTC. This translates into CAIRDRGYEQYF.

The chain carries TRBV11-2 and TRBJ2-7; D remains ambiguous. Germline CDR1 is SGHAT and CDR2 is FQNNGV. This CDR3 is built from 15 residues. The ends were cut back, 5 bases at V and 2 bases at J, with 16 bases in the middle. CDR3 amino acids: CASSLGSYPAYEQYF. The CDR3 DNA follows: TGTGCCAGCAGCCTAGGATCCTACCCCGCCTACGAGCAGTACTTC. Complete variable domain (other parts from reference TRBV11-2 and TRBJ2-7): EAGVAQSPRYKIIEKRQSVAFWCNPISGHATLYWYQQILGQGPKLLIQFQNNGVVDDSQLPKDRFSAERLKGVDSTLKIQPAKLEDSAVYLCASSLGSYPAYEQYFGPGTRLTVT.

V and J are TRBV10-3 and TRBJ1-5; D is undetermined. There are 12 residues in the CDR3. The germline V gene encodes CDR1 ENHRY and CDR2 SYGVKD. The germline V and J ends were trimmed by 4 bases and 6 bases, with 7 bases remaining between them. Here the CDR3 DNA reads TGTGCCATCAGTGTAGCGGGTCAGCCCCAGCATTTT. Protein: CAISVAGQPQHF.

This rearrangement joins TRBV18 to TRBJ2-7, with 9 bases that match TRBD2. CDR1 is KGHSH and CDR2 is LQKENI in the germline V gene. This CDR3 spans 17 amino acids. Germline trimming cut 3 bases from V and 2 bases from J; bases unmatched to any gene: 11. DNA for the CDR3: TGTGCCAGCTCACCGCTTACGGCACGACTAGCGGCCTACGAGCAGTACTTC. Translated, it gives CASSPLTARLAAYEQYF. Looking up the rest from reference TRBV18 and TRBJ2-7 gives the full variable domain: NAGVMQNPRHLVRRRGQEARLRCSPMKGHSHVYWYRQLPEEGLKFMVYLQKENIIDESGMPKERFSAEFPKEGPSILRIQQVVRGDSAAYFCASSPLTARLAAYEQYFGPGTRLTVT.

This clone showed up just once. V gene TRBV5-6 combines with J gene TRBJ1-2, with D possibly TRBD1 on 6 matching bases. The CDR3 contains 13 residues. V lost 6 bases and J lost 8, with 17 bases in between. CDR1 is SGHDT and CDR2 is YYEEEE in the germline V gene. CDR3 nucleotide sequence: TGTGCCAGCAACTGGATTGGGGGCGGCGGCTACACCTTC. Amino acids: CASNWIGGGGYTF.

V is TRBV27 and J is TRBJ1-2; TRBD1 aligns across 12 bases. CDR3 length: 15 amino acids. Germline CDR1 and CDR2: MNHEY and SMNVEV (reference sequence). Trimming at V came to 3 bases and at J to 8 bases, leaving 7 bases not matched to a gene. DNA of the CDR3: TGTGCCAGCAGTTTTAGGGACAGGGGGCGCGAGGGCTACACCTTC. Its protein product is CASSFRDRGREGYTF.

The chain carries TRBV19 and TRBJ2-2, with 8 bases that match TRBD1. Germline-derived CDR1 and CDR2 are LNHDA and SQIVND (reference sequence). V dropped 5 bases and J dropped 4; count of bases not matched to a gene: 15. The CDR3 spans 18 residues. The CDR3 DNA reads TGTGCCAGTAGTGCCAGAGGGGCAGGGGGCGGAAGCACCGGGGAGCTGTTTTTT. Translation: CASSARGAGGGSTGELFF.

This chain links TRBV7-9 with TRBJ2-3; 9 bases fit TRBD2. The CDR3 loop spans 16 amino acids. Germline V lookup: CDR1 SEHNR, CDR2 FQNEAQ (reference sequence). The V segment lost 5 bases and the J segment 3 bases; nucleotides outside the gene matches: 9. The CDR3 region has the DNA TGTGCCAGCAGCCTCCGGGGTAGCGGGAGAACAGATACGCAGTATTTT. It specifies CASSLRGSGRTDTQYF.

CDR3 amino acids: CASSAGTGNYGYTF. For the CDR3, the DNA is TGTGCCAGCAGCGCCGGGACAGGGAACTATGGCTACACCTTC. The rearrangement uses TRBV7-3 and TRBJ1-2, with 9 bases fitting TRBD1. The length of the CDR3 is 14 residues. The germline gives CDR1 SGHTA, CDR2 FQGTGA. The J segment lost 2 bases and the V segment lost 5 bases, leaving 3 bases of the junction unmatched.

The rearrangement uses TRBV10-2 and TRBJ1-1, with 8 bases aligning to TRBD1. Germline V gene lookup returns CDR1 WSHSY and CDR2 SAAADI. Trimming took 6 bases from V and 5 from J; bases not matched to a gene: 8. The length of the CDR3 is 14 residues. For the CDR3, the DNA is TGCGCCAGCAGACAACGGACAGGGAATACTGAAGCTTTCTTT. Its protein product is CASRQRTGNTEAFF.